This is a list of T cell receptor beta chains from one sample in a study of CD8+ T cells in alopecia areata. Repertoires were generated with immunoSEQ multiplex PCR, while TCRdb's copy carries only in-frame clones and drops some. The table lists about 150,000 clones, about 60% of them singletons, with about 6% in the top ten. The input for sequencing was CD4+ T cells sorted from blood, taken at week 0. These receptors all stem from a human donor with alopecia areata. Each CDR3 is given without its conserved first and last residue.

j_call v_call cdr3_aa
TRBJ2-1 TRBV2 ASNPPYRVEQF
TRBJ2-7 TRBV5-1 ASSLTGGQGEQY
TRBJ2-7 TRBV23-1 ASSTGDLDYEQY
TRBJ1-2 TRBV25-1 ASSEPGYYGYT
TRBJ2-6 TRBV29-1 SVPGGSGANVLT
TRBJ2-3 TRBV4-2 ASSPKAGGPTDTQY
TRBJ1-5 TRBV7-9 ASSLEGYNQPQH
TRBJ2-5 TRBV4-2 ASSQGSAGLVGETQY
TRBJ2-1 TRBV29-1 SVFRDDSYNEQF
TRBJ2-7 TRBV2 ASSSTAYEQY
TRBJ1-2 TRBV29-1 SVDGTGSGYT
TRBJ2-5 TRBV7-9 ASTGEGTPETQY
TRBJ2-7 TRBV15 ATSRGVSGIYEQY
TRBJ1-1 TRBV4-1 ASSLWTGTMNTEAF
TRBJ1-2 TRBV11-2 ASSPTDGNYGYT
TRBJ2-5 TRBV18 ASSQRETQY
TRBJ2-5 TRBV7-6 ASSLSGAETQY
TRBJ1-1 TRBV29-1 SVVQSTEAF
TRBJ2-5 TRBV7-2 ASSLDGTSGGKTQY
TRBJ2-5 TRBV5-5 ASSSTGGETQY
TRBJ2-7 TRBV4-3 ASSPSLGSEQY
TRBJ2-5 TRBV7-2 ASSPYSGGRETQY
TRBJ1-2 TRBV23-1 ASSQGPRRGSGYT
TRBJ2-5 TRBV29-1 SVRFSGGVGTQY
TRBJ2-7 TRBV29-1 SVDTPGVGEQY
TRBJ2-7 TRBV2 ASGGQSSYEQY
TRBJ2-3 TRBV6-5 ASSSSLTDTQY
TRBJ2-7 TRBV5-1 ASSLGVPGGYEQY
TRBJ2-3 TRBV25-1 ASSPSGVRDTQY
TRBJ1-5 TRBV29-1 SVGGGSNQPQH
TRBJ2-7 TRBV29-1 SVDNSYEQY
TRBJ2-7 TRBV5-1 ASSLNPDPYEQY
TRBJ1-1 TRBV30 AWNRGSGNTEAF
TRBJ1-6 TRBV5-6 ASSYRAARSPLH
TRBJ1-4 TRBV29-1 SVPGAANEKLF
TRBJ1-5 TRBV7-8 ASSLDSNQPQH
TRBJ1-1 TRBV19 ASGPHNPSTEAF
TRBJ2-5 TRBV5-4 ASSLGLSQETQY
TRBJ1-6 TRBV30 AWSNGLDGNSPLH
TRBJ2-5 TRBV5-1 ASSDGYQETQY
TRBJ2-3 TRBV30 AWNKRGSTDTQY